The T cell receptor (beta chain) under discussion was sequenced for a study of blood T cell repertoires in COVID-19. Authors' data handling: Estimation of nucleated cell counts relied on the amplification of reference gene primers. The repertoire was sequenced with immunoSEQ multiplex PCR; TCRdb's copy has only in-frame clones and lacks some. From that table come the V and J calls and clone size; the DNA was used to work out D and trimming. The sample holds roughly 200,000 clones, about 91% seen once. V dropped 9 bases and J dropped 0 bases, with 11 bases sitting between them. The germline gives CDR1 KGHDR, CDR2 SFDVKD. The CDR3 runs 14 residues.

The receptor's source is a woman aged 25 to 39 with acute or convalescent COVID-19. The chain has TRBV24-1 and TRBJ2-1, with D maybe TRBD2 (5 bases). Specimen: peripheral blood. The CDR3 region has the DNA TGTGCCACCTCTAGAGGGAACTCCTACAATGAGCAGTTCTTC. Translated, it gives CATSRGNSYNEQFF.